These 14 T cell receptor beta chains were sequenced from one sample in a study of blood T cells in healthy people across ages. Primers used in a second PCR of about 6 to 11 cycles were a sample-barcoded 5' primer and a J-beta primer mix. From the 5' RACE reads, TCRdb called clonotypes with MiXCR, one entry per CDR3 protein. The table records around 2 million distinct CDR3 sequences, roughly 43% of them present only once. The sequenced sample consisted of blood. The source is a human donor in good health.

The genes are TRBV4-1 and TRBJ2-7, with D possibly matching TRBD1 (6 bases). V shed 1 base and J shed 2 bases, with 18 bases lying between them. Germline CDR1 MGHRA, CDR2 YSYEKL. The CDR3 has 17 amino acids. CDR3 coding DNA: TGCGCCAGCAGCCAAGTAGGAATCCAGGGGTTAACCTACGAGCAGTACTTC. Amino acid sequence: CASSQVGIQGLTYEQYF.

There are a few counts of this clonotype. The chain couples TRBV28 to TRBJ2-5; D remains ambiguous. The CDR3 sequence is 15 residues long. V lost 3 bases to trimming and J lost 5 bases, with 16 bases between them. CDR1 and CDR2 (germline): MDHEN, SYDVKM. CDR3 loop: CASSFRTPVGETQYF. CDR3 sequence (DNA): TGTGCCAGCAGTTTTAGGACCCCCGTGGGGGAGACCCAGTACTTC.

This clonotype showed up just once. The J gene is TRBJ2-1, the V gene TRBV4-3, with unresolved D. The CDR3 length is 15 residues. Per germline, CDR1 LGHNA and CDR2 YSLEER. Trimming stripped 1 base from V and 0 bases from J, with 7 bases between. The CDR3 spells CASSQARYSYNEQFF. The CDR3 DNA reads as TGCGCCAGCAGCCAAGCGAGGTACTCCTACAATGAGCAGTTCTTC.

On this clonotype itself: One end of the junction varies from germline; a read error may be responsible. The chain has TRBV29-1 and TRBJ1-4; 9 nucleotides agree with TRBD1. Germline CDR1 reads SQVTM; CDR2 reads ANQGSEA. This CDR3 has 14 residues. The CDR3 DNA reads as TGCAGCGTGGAAGGGACAGGGACGGGGGAAAAACTGTTTTTT. Protein: CSVEGTGTGEKLFF.

The V gene is TRBV7-9, the J gene TRBJ2-5; 14 nucleotides line up with TRBD2. Germline V gene data show CDR1 as SEHNR and CDR2 as FQNEAQ (reference sequence). The V segment lost 5 bases and the J segment 1 base; nucleotides outside the gene matches: 6. The CDR3 totals 17 residues. CDR3 nucleotide sequence: TGTGCCAGCAGCCGGGGACTAGCGGGGGTAAGCCAAGAGACCCAGTACTTC. This sequence encodes CASSRGLAGVSQETQYF.

V is TRBV9 and J is TRBJ2-1, with D perhaps TRBD1 or TRBD2 (5 bases each). The V end was cut by 0 bases, the J end by 3 bases, with 13 bases between. The germline V gene encodes CDR1 SGDLS and CDR2 YYNGEE. This CDR3 comprises 16 residues. The CDR3 protein is CASSVGGNSIYNEQFF. Here the CDR3 DNA reads TGTGCCAGCAGCGTAGGGGGGAATTCGATCTACAATGAGCAGTTCTTC.

This clonotype occurred a few times. The V call is TRBV5-1, the J call TRBJ2-6; 7 bases match TRBD1. V gave up 2 bases and J gave up 0 bases; unmatched junction bases: 8. The germline V gene has CDR1 SGHRS and CDR2 YFSETQ. The CDR3 runs 18 residues. This CDR3 reads CASSFRTGLLSGANVLTF. The CDR3 DNA is TGCGCCAGCAGCTTTAGGACAGGACTCCTCTCTGGGGCCAACGTCCTGACTTTC.

This chain links TRBV4-1 with TRBJ2-2, with unresolved D. Trimming removed 0 bases from V and 6 bases from J, with 20 bases in between. The length of the CDR3 is 18 residues. Germline-derived CDR1 and CDR2 are MGHRA and YSYEKL. The DNA for the CDR3 is TGCGCCAGCAGCCAAGATAGGGTGGAGCAGGTTAACGCCGGGGAGCTGTTTTTT. Translation: CASSQDRVEQVNAGELFF.

Of note for this clonotype: One end of the junction fails to match germline, which may point to a read error. This rearrangement joins TRBV29-1 to TRBJ1-1; tentative D call: TRBD1 (6 bases). The CDR3 has 13 amino acids. In germline, CDR1 is SQVTM, CDR2 ANQGSEA. The CDR3 sequence is CSVRQVLNTGAFF. In DNA, the CDR3 is TGCAGCGTGAGACAGGTCTTGAACACTGGAGCTTTCTTT.

This clonotype was found once. Germline is not matched at one junction end, which may reflect a read error. The CDR3: CATSRGSSSETRYF. CDR3 bases: TGTGCCACCAGCAGAGGCTCTAGCAGCGAGACCCGGTACTTC. V and J are TRBV15 and TRBJ2-5, with a tentative D call TRBD2 (5 bases). The CDR3 loop spans 14 amino acids. CDR1 is LNHNV, CDR2 YYDKDF, per germline (reference sequence). Full variable domain (rest looked up from reference TRBV15 and TRBJ2-5): DAMVIQNPRYQVTQFGKPVTLSCSQTLNHNVMYWYQQKSSQAPKLLFHYYDKDFNNEADTPDNFQSRRPNTSFCFLDIRSPGLGDTAMYLCATSRGSSSETRYFGPGTRLLVL.

The V and J genes are TRBV12-3 or TRBV12-4 and TRBJ2-3; D unclear. The CDR3 has 14 amino acids. V gave up 3 bases and J gave up 3 bases, with 10 bases separating them. CDR3 loop: CASSFRHGTDTQYF. The CDR3 DNA sequence: TGTGCCAGCAGTTTTCGGCACGGTACAGATACGCAGTATTTT.

This chain connects TRBV29-1 to TRBJ1-1; 8 positions agree with TRBD1. V lost 6 bases to trimming and J lost 10 bases; unmatched junction nucleotides: 10. CDR1 is SQVTM, CDR2 ANQGSEA, per germline. The CDR3 runs 12 residues. The CDR3 loop is CSVDLTGVSAFF. DNA for the CDR3: TGCAGCGTCGACTTGACAGGGGTTTCAGCTTTCTTT.

This clonotype was counted between two and nine times. Germline and junction disagree at one end, which may indicate a read error. The chain recombines TRBV7-7 with TRBJ1-2; TRBD1 matches at 7 bases. Germline values: CDR1 SSHAT, CDR2 FNYEAQ (reference sequence). The CDR3 consists of 14 residues. The CDR3 DNA follows: TGTGCTAGCAGCTTGGCAGACAGGGAGTATGGCTACACCTTC. Protein sequence: CASSLADREYGYTF.

The V and J genes are TRBV20-1 and TRBJ2-2, with D tentatively TRBD1 or TRBD2 (5 bases each). CDR3 size: 15 residues. The V gene lost 3 bases and the J gene lost 5 bases, with 16 bases spanning the gap. Germline V gene lookup returns CDR1 DFQATT and CDR2 SNEGSKA (reference sequence). The CDR3 region has the DNA TGCAGTGCTAGGAGGGGCGAGAGGGGTACCGGGGAGCTGTTTTTT. Translation: CSARRGERGTGELFF.